The 16 T cell receptor beta chains in this list originate from one sample, sequenced in a study of CD8 T cells in Susac syndrome. Random hexamers served to reverse transcribe roughly 0.5 to 1 ug RNA. TCRdb processed the immunoSEQ multiplex PCR reads anew with MiXCR; each CDR3 protein has one entry. The profile shows some 250,000 distinct CDR3 sequences, 90% to 96% of them singletons. Sequencing used CD4+ T cells from PBMCs. These receptors all come from a human donor with Susac syndrome.

This chain uses TRBV9 with TRBJ2-1; D gene ambiguous. This CDR3 is 16 amino acids long. The V end was cut by 0 bases, the J end by 4 bases, with 14 bases between. The germline gives CDR1 SGDLS, CDR2 YYNGEE. The CDR3 spells CASSVVGARLYNEQFF. Written as DNA, the CDR3 is TGTGCCAGCAGCGTAGTCGGAGCCAGGTTGTACAATGAGCAGTTCTTC.

This clonotype was seen a single time. The chain is built from TRBV6-2 or TRBV6-3 and TRBJ1-2; D ambiguous. Germline CDR1 reads MNHEY; CDR2 reads SVGEGT. The CDR3 runs 17 residues. Trimming cost V 3 bases and J 7 bases, with 24 bases left between them. CDR3 loop: CASSYPDRNPTTGGYTF. Here the CDR3 DNA reads TGTGCCAGCAGTTATCCCGACCGAAACCCAACGACGGGTGGCTACACCTTC.

The chain carries TRBV2 and TRBJ2-5; D may be TRBD2 (5 bases). Trimming pared 5 bases from V and 3 bases from J, leaving 10 bases between. The CDR3 totals 13 residues. Germline assignment: CDR1 SNHLY and CDR2 FYNNEI. CDR3 in amino acids: CASSRGTEETQYF. In DNA form, the CDR3 reads TGTGCCAGCAGTCGGGGAACAGAAGAGACCCAGTACTTC.

The chain employs TRBV18 and TRBJ2-1; D call uncertain. Trimming shortened V by 9 bases and J by 9 bases, and 30 bases separated the two germline ends. CDR3 length: 17 amino acids. CDR1 is KGHSH, CDR2 LQKENI, per germline. The CDR3 is CASKPSRTLMGLGEQFF. Written as DNA, the CDR3 is TGTGCCAGTAAACCATCCCGTACATTGATGGGCCTCGGTGAGCAGTTCTTC.

This chain uses TRBV20-1 with TRBJ2-1, with no clear D. Germline loops: CDR1 DFQATT, CDR2 SNEGSKA (reference sequence). The CDR3 is 14 amino acids. Trimming removed 3 bases at V and 3 bases at J, with 12 bases between. CDR3 residues: CSARGILDYNEQFF. CDR3 bases: TGCAGTGCTAGGGGGATCCTGGACTACAATGAGCAGTTCTTC.

This chain joins TRBV10-3 and TRBJ1-5; TRBD1 is a possible D gene (5 bases). This CDR3 has 17 amino acids. Trimming cost V 8 bases and J 1 base, with 21 bases left between them. Germline assignment: CDR1 ENHRY and CDR2 SYGVKD. CDR3 in amino acids: CAIVGRVGDSSNQPQHF. The CDR3 DNA reads TGTGCCATCGTTGGTAGGGTGGGAGACAGCAGCAATCAGCCCCAGCATTTT.

The V and J genes are TRBV18 and TRBJ2-1; tentatively, D is TRBD1 or TRBD2 (5 bases each). There are 14 residues in the CDR3. The V gene lost 11 bases and the J gene lost 8 bases, with 22 bases spanning the gap. Germline V gives CDR1 KGHSH, CDR2 LQKENI. The CDR3 is CADSAGASLHEQFF. CDR3 nucleotide sequence: TGTGCCGACTCCGCCGGGGCCAGCCTCCATGAGCAGTTCTTC.

The chain is built from TRBV2 and TRBJ1-5, with a weak D call TRBD1 (5 bases). The CDR3 runs 16 residues. V lost 4 bases, J lost 7 bases, and 20 bases lay in between. The germline V gene encodes CDR1 SNHLY and CDR2 FYNNEI. CDR3 DNA sequence: TGTGCCAGCAGTGGCGGTATAGGCAGGGCGGAACAGCCCCAGCATTTT. Its protein is CASSGGIGRAEQPQHF.

V and J are TRBV11-2 and TRBJ2-7; D is unclear. The V and J ends lost 3 bases and 0 bases respectively, with 9 bases between them. Germline V gives CDR1 SGHAT, CDR2 FQNNGV. The length of the CDR3 is 14 residues. CDR3 protein: CASSFGHLSYEQYF. The CDR3 DNA follows: TGTGCCAGCAGCTTTGGTCACCTCTCCTACGAGCAGTACTTC.

V and J are TRBV5-1 and TRBJ2-7; a possible D gene is TRBD1 (5 bases). Germline CDR1 is SGHRS and CDR2 is YFSETQ. The length of the CDR3 is 13 residues. The germline V and J ends were trimmed by 2 bases and 3 bases, with 9 bases remaining between them. Here the CDR3 DNA reads TGCGCCAGCAGCTTAACAACAGGCTACGAGCAGTACTTC. Translation gives CASSLTTGYEQYF.

The CDR3: CATRAGKGTQYF. The CDR3 region has the DNA TGTGCCACTCGTGCGGGAAAGGGGACCCAGTACTTC. The V gene is TRBV19, the J gene TRBJ2-5, with TRBD2 as a possible D gene (6 bases). The V end was cut by 10 bases, the J end by 7 bases, with 16 bases between. The CDR3 runs to 12 residues. The germline CDR1 and CDR2 sequences are LNHDA and SQIVND (reference sequence).

V and J are TRBV3-1 and TRBJ2-6, with no clear D. In germline, CDR1 is LGHDT, CDR2 YNNKEL (reference sequence). The V and J ends lost 6 bases and 0 bases respectively, with 12 bases between them. CDR3 length equals 16 residues. CDR3 in DNA: TGTGCCAGCAGTCGGACCGCCTTCTCTGGGGCCAACGTCCTGACTTTC. Translation gives CASSRTAFSGANVLTF.

The chain uses TRBV19 and TRBJ2-6; the D gene is possibly TRBD1 (5 bases). V was trimmed by 2 bases and J by 5 bases, leaving 13 bases between them. This CDR3 has 16 amino acids. CDR1 is LNHDA and CDR2 is SQIVND in the germline V gene (reference sequence). The CDR3 spells CASSIQGPPRANVLTF. For the CDR3, the DNA is TGTGCCAGTAGTATACAGGGCCCCCCACGGGCCAACGTCCTGACTTTC.

This chain uses TRBV7-3 with TRBJ2-3; tentatively, D is TRBD2 (6 bases). Germline V gene lookup returns CDR1 SGHTA and CDR2 FQGTGA. V shed 5 bases and J shed 3 bases, with 15 bases lying between them. The CDR3 is 15 residues long. The CDR3 nucleotides are TGTGCCAGCAGCCAAGGGACTGGTTGGACAGATACGCAGTATTTT. Translated, it gives CASSQGTGWTDTQYF.

The genes are TRBV3-1 and TRBJ2-7, with TRBD2 identical over 11 bases. The CDR3 covers 16 residues. V lost 3 bases to trimming and J lost 2 bases; unmatched junction nucleotides: 6. Germline CDR1 is LGHDT and CDR2 is YNNKEL (reference sequence). For the CDR3, the DNA is TGTGCCAGCAGCCAGGTTACACTAGCGGGAGCCTACGAGCAGTACTTC. Translation gives CASSQVTLAGAYEQYF.

This chain links TRBV4-1 with TRBJ2-4, with D tentatively TRBD1 (6 bases). Germline loops: CDR1 MGHRA, CDR2 YSYEKL. The CDR3 totals 16 residues. Trimming took 1 base from V and 4 from J, leaving 14 bases between them. This CDR3 is CASSQGAGQTKNIQYF. In DNA form, the CDR3 reads TGCGCCAGCAGCCAAGGGGCTGGACAGACGAAAAACATTCAGTACTTC.